Below are 20 T cell receptor beta chains sequenced from a single sample in a study of T cells in Graves' hyperthyroidism and ophthalmopathy. Authors of the study amplified TCR beta CDR3 regions from RNA transcripts. The TCR CDR3 first-round RT-PCR relied on the HTBI primer set. A single record per CDR3 protein comes from TCRdb applying MiXCR to the multiplex PCR reads. This sample has about 360,000 distinct CDR3 sequences, with about a fifth found just once. The material sequenced was blood. The source of these receptors is a woman between 18 and 29 years old with Graves' hyperthyroidism.

This clonotype was found many times. This chain uses TRBV5-1 with TRBJ2-2; 7 bases match TRBD1. The J segment lost 9 bases and the V segment lost 4 bases, leaving 6 bases of the junction unmatched. This CDR3 has 13 residues. Germline-derived CDR1 and CDR2 are SGHRS and YFSETQ. The CDR3 nucleotides read TGCGCCAGCAGCGACAGGGTTAACAGGGAGCTGTTTTTT. Translating it yields CASSDRVNRELFF.

This chain uses TRBV6-1 with TRBJ2-5; 8 nucleotides align to TRBD2. The CDR3 loop spans 16 amino acids. The junction had 9 bases not matched to a gene; V was cut back by 2 bases and J by 4 bases. The germline V gene has CDR1 MNHNS and CDR2 SASEGT. The CDR3 coding sequence is TGTGCCAGCAGTGAATGGTCTAGCGGGTCCCTAGAGACCCAGTACTTC. It yields the protein CASSEWSSGSLETQYF.

The rearrangement uses TRBV4-1 and TRBJ1-3, with 11 bases identical to TRBD1. J gave up 7 bases and V 1 base, and 9 bases lay outside the gene matches. The CDR3 length is 17 residues. Germline CDR1 is MGHRA and CDR2 is YSYEKL. CDR3 amino acids: CASSQVLPGTGGNTIYF. Here the CDR3 DNA reads TGCGCCAGCAGCCAAGTTCTCCCCGGGACAGGGGGGAACACCATATATTTT.

This sequence joins TRBV11-2 and TRBJ1-2; 7 nucleotides align to TRBD1. Per germline, CDR1 SGHAT and CDR2 FQNNGV. V lost 5 bases and J lost 3; bases outside the gene matches: 12. CDR3 length equals 16 residues. The CDR3 loop is CASSPRGDSRDYGYTF. The CDR3 nucleotides read TGTGCCAGCAGCCCTAGGGGGGACAGTCGAGACTATGGCTACACCTTC. The variable domain in full, with the rest retrieved from reference TRBV11-2 and TRBJ1-2, is EAGVAQSPRYKIIEKRQSVAFWCNPISGHATLYWYQQILGQGPKLLIQFQNNGVVDDSQLPKDRFSAERLKGVDSTLKIQPAKLEDSAVYLCASSPRGDSRDYGYTFGSGTRLTVV.

The table lists this clonotype with many counts. As DNA, the CDR3 is TGTGCCACGAGCGACCAGGGGGCACATCAGCCCCAGCATTTT. Its protein product is CATSDQGAHQPQHF. The V and J genes are TRBV24-1 and TRBJ1-5; TRBD1 matches 8 bases. Germline trimming cut 10 bases from V and 5 bases from J; bases unmatched to any gene: 9. This CDR3 region has 14 residues. Germline V gene sequence: CDR1 KGHDR, CDR2 SFDVKD.

This clonotype was seen repeatedly, ten times or more. This chain connects TRBV29-1 to TRBJ1-1, with D possibly TRBD1 on 6 matching bases. The V gene lost 6 bases and the J gene lost 1 base, with 12 bases spanning the gap. The CDR3 spans 13 residues. In germline, CDR1 is SQVTM, CDR2 ANQGSEA. DNA of the CDR3: TGCAGCGTGGCAACAGGGCCGAACACTGAAGCTTTCTTT. This codes for CSVATGPNTEAFF.

The chain recombines TRBV20-1 with TRBJ2-2; 7 nucleotides align to TRBD1. CDR1 is DFQATT and CDR2 is SNEGSKA in the germline V gene (reference sequence). The V and J ends lost 0 bases and 6 bases, in that order; junction bases with no gene match: 7. CDR3 length: 15 residues. The chain's CDR3 is CSARDYKGQSGELFF. The DNA of the CDR3 is TGCAGTGCTAGAGATTACAAGGGACAGTCCGGGGAGCTGTTTTTT.

This clonotype occurred a few times. A much larger clone is a single base away; this may be a read error. The gene calls are TRBV5-1 and TRBJ2-5; 11 bases fit TRBD2. There are 16 residues in the CDR3. Trimming removed 1 base from V and 2 bases from J; junction bases left unmatched: 4. In germline, CDR1 is SGHRS, CDR2 YFSETQ. The CDR3 loop is CASSLTLAGGQETQYF. CDR3 in DNA: TGCGCCAGCAGCTTGACTCTAGCGGGGGGACAAGAGACCCAGTACTTC. The full variable domain, rest sourced from reference TRBV5-1 and TRBJ2-5, is KAGVTQTPRYLIKTRGQQVTLSCSPISGHRSVSWYQQTPGQGLQFLFEYFSETQRNKGNFPGRFSGRQFSNSRSEMNVSTLELGDSALYLCASSLTLAGGQETQYFGPGTRLLVL.

Concerning this clonotype: The CDR3 does not close with the conserved phenylalanine or tryptophan, likely indicating a read error. The limits of the CDR3 on the DNA are not certain, so only TCRdb's listed CDR3 is given. The chain employs TRBV11-2 and TRBJ1-1. Termini included, the CDR3 measures 15 amino acids. Germline V gene data show CDR1 as SGHAT and CDR2 as FQNNGV. The CDR3 is CASSLDPGMNTEACL.

The table lists this clonotype with many counts. The chain's CDR3 is CASSGTEPYEQYF. Here the CDR3 DNA reads TGTGCCAGCAGTGGAACTGAACCCTACGAGCAGTACTTC. The V call is TRBV6-1, the J call TRBJ2-7; D ambiguous. CDR1 is MNHNS, CDR2 SASEGT, per germline. Deletions cut 4 bases from V and 2 bases from J, with 9 bases between. This CDR3 contains 13 residues.

This clonotype was recorded many times. The V call is TRBV11-2, the J call TRBJ2-4, with 8 nucleotides matching TRBD1. Germline loops: CDR1 SGHAT, CDR2 FQNNGV. The V segment lost 6 bases and the J segment 3 bases; nucleotides outside the gene matches: 10. This CDR3 spans 16 amino acids. CDR3 nucleotides: TGTGCCAGCAGTTGGGTCAGGGGGCGCGACAAAAACATTCAGTACTTC. This gives the protein CASSWVRGRDKNIQYF.

This clonotype was detected ten times or more. The chain has TRBV4-1 and TRBJ1-1; a weak D match, TRBD1 (6 bases). In germline, CDR1 is MGHRA, CDR2 YSYEKL. Trimming stripped 3 bases from V and 1 base from J, with 15 bases between. The CDR3 sequence is 16 residues long. CDR3 amino acids: CASSHLLGGGNTEAFF. The CDR3 nucleotides are TGCGCCAGCAGCCACCTCCTGGGAGGGGGGAACACTGAAGCTTTCTTT.

This clonotype came up many times. The gene calls are TRBV3-1 and TRBJ2-2; D ambiguous. Trimming took off 7 bases at V and 1 base at J, with 4 bases between the two ends. There are 12 residues in the CDR3. Germline V gives CDR1 LGHDT, CDR2 YNNKEL (reference sequence). This chain's CDR3 is CASTLNTGELFF. The CDR3 nucleotides are TGTGCCAGCACCCTGAACACCGGGGAGCTGTTTTTT. Full variable domain (missing parts from reference TRBV3-1 and TRBJ2-2): DTAVSQTPKYLVTQMGNDKSIKCEQNLGHDTMYWYKQDSKKFLKIMFSYNNKELIINETVPNRFSPKSPDKAHLNLHINSLELGDSAVYFCASTLNTGELFFGEGSRLTVL.

This clonotype has ten or more counts. V is TRBV9 and J is TRBJ1-2; D remains ambiguous. CDR1 is SGDLS, CDR2 YYNGEE, per germline. The V and J ends lost 0 bases and 4 bases respectively, with 10 bases between them. The CDR3 is made up of 14 amino acids. CDR3 in DNA: TGTGCCAGCAGCGTAGATGGCAAGTTCTATGGCTACACCTTC. It encodes CASSVDGKFYGYTF.

In this sample, this clonotype turned up many times. CDR3 amino acids: CSANDGYTF. In DNA form, the CDR3 reads TGCAGTGCTAATGACGGCTACACCTTC. This rearrangement joins TRBV20-1 to TRBJ1-2; unclear D gene. The germline CDR1 and CDR2 sequences are DFQATT and SNEGSKA (reference sequence). The V gene lost 4 bases and the J gene lost 8 bases, with 5 bases spanning the gap. The CDR3 totals 9 residues.

This clonotype was seen many times. The chain couples TRBV12-3 or TRBV12-4 to TRBJ1-5; D gene ambiguous. V was shortened by 2 bases and J by 1 base, with 6 bases between the two germline ends. The CDR3 is made up of 14 amino acids. The CDR3, as DNA: TGTGCCAGCAGTTTAAGACGGAGCAATCAGCCCCAGCATTTT. Translation: CASSLRRSNQPQHF.

This chain connects TRBV11-1 to TRBJ1-1, with 8 bases fitting TRBD1. The V and J ends lost 5 bases and 4 bases, in that order; junction bases with no gene match: 9. Germline CDR1 is SGHAT and CDR2 is FQDESV (reference sequence). CDR3 size: 15 residues. The CDR3 loop is CASSRQDRAGTEAFF. CDR3 DNA: TGTGCCAGCAGCCGCCAGGACAGGGCTGGCACTGAAGCTTTCTTT. Filled out from reference TRBV11-1 and TRBJ1-1, the complete variable domain reads EAEVAQSPRYKITEKSQAVAFWCDPISGHATLYWYRQILGQGPELLVQFQDESVVDDSQLPKDRFSAERLKGVDSTLKIQPAELGDSAMYLCASSRQDRAGTEAFFGQGTRLTVV.

The chain is built from TRBV27 and TRBJ2-7; 13 bases fit TRBD2. The germline V gene encodes CDR1 MNHEY and CDR2 SMNVEV (reference sequence). Trimming at V came to 5 bases and at J to 5 bases, leaving 3 bases not matched to a gene. The CDR3 sequence is 14 residues long. The CDR3 region has the DNA TGTGCCAGCAGTATACTAGCGGGGGGGCACGAGCAGTACTTC. Its translation: CASSILAGGHEQYF.

This clonotype was detected many times. The chain is built from TRBV10-3 and TRBJ1-3; D call uncertain. The CDR3 loop spans 13 amino acids. Between the trimmed V and J ends, which lost 11 bases and 7 bases, there was a span of 18 bases. Per germline, CDR1 ENHRY and CDR2 SYGVKD. The CDR3 DNA sequence: TGTGCCGCGATCCCCCATAGCGGGAACACCATATATTTT. It codes for CAAIPHSGNTIYF.

There are many counts of this clonotype. The V call is TRBV6-5, the J call TRBJ1-3; no firm D call. The V and J ends lost 7 bases and 0 bases respectively, with 16 bases between them. Germline CDR1 MNHEY, CDR2 SVGAGI. The CDR3 covers 16 residues. CDR3 region: CASKLVWSSSGNTIYF. In DNA, the CDR3 is TGTGCCAGCAAGTTAGTTTGGAGTAGCTCTGGAAACACCATATATTTT.